The source of this T cell receptor beta chain is a study of cytomegalovirus exposure and HLA in healthy donors. It was with 60 Vbeta and 13 Jbeta primers that the PCR ran. The repertoire was sequenced with immunoSEQ multiplex PCR; TCRdb's copy has only in-frame clones and lacks some. Among 25,000 to 30,000 clones listed, approximately 70% were seen once. Findings and caveats of the study: Fewer N-insertions (relative to the approximately 700-donor mean) were reportedly seen in an Asian-associated ancestry cluster in a later analysis. Researchers reported from a later analysis that most CMV-associated TCR beta chains appeared HLA-restricted. Testing in vitro showed a few CMV-associated chains specific for CMV antigens.

As to this clone: Its antigen is unknown.

Trimming took 6 bases from V and 0 from J, leaving 12 bases between them. Germline CDR1 reads MNHEY; CDR2 reads SVGAGI. This CDR3 is 14 amino acids long. This receptor was obtained from a woman aged 45 to 65 in good health and CMV-seronegative. Source material: PBMCs. The chain recombines TRBV6-5 with TRBJ2-7, with D possibly being TRBD2 (5 bases). CDR3 nucleotides: TGTGCCAGCAGAGGACTGACGTCCTCCTACGAGCAGTACTTC. Translated, it gives CASRGLTSSYEQYF.